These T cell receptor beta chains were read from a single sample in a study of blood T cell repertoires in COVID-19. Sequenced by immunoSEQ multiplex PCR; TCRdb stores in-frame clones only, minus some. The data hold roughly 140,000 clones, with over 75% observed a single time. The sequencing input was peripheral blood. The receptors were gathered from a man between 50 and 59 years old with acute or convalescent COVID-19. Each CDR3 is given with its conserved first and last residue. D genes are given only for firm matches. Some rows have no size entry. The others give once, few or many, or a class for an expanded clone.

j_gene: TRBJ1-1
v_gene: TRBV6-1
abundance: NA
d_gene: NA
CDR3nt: TGTGCCAGCAGTGAAGACAGGTCGAACACTGAAGCTTTCTTT
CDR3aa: CASSEDRSNTEAFF

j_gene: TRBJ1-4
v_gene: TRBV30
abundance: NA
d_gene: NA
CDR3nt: TGTGCCTGGAGTGTACGGACACGGGCCGAAAAACTGTTTTTT
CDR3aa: CAWSVRTRAEKLFF

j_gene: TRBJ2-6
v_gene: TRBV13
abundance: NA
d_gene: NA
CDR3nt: TGTGCCAGCAGCGAACAAGGGAATGGGGCGGCCAACGTCCTGACTTTC
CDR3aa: CASSEQGNGAANVLTF

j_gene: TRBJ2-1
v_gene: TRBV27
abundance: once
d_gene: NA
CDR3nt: TGTGCCAGCAGTTTATCCGGGGGACTCCACAATGAGCAGTTCTTC
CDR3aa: CASSLSGGLHNEQFF

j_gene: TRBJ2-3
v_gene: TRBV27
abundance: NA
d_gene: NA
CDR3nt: TGTGCCAGCAGTTTTGAGCGGGCTCGTGATACGCAGTATTTT
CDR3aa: CASSFERARDTQYF

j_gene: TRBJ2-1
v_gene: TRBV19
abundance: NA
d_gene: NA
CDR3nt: TGTGCCAGTAGTATATCGGGGAACTCCTACAATGAGCAGTTCTTC
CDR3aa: CASSISGNSYNEQFF

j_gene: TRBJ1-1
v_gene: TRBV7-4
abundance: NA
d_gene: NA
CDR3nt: TGTGCCAGCGGGGGGGCCTTCTTT
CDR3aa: CASGGAFF

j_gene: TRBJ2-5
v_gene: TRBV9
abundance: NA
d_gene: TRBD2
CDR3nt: TGTGCCAGCAGCCCGAGGACTAGCGGGGCGGAGACCCAGTACTTC
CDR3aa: CASSPRTSGAETQYF

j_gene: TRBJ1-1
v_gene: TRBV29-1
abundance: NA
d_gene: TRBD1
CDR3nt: TGCAGCGTGGAAGGACAGGGGGACACTGAAGCTTTCTTT
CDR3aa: CSVEGQGDTEAFF

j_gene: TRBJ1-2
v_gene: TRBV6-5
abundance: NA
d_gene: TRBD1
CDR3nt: TGTGCCAGCAGTACCTCACAGGGGGGCTATGGCTACACCTTC
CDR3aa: CASSTSQGGYGYTF

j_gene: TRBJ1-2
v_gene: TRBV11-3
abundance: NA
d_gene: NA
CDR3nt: TGTGCCAGCAGCTTCCAAGGAGAAGGCTACACCTTC
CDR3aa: CASSFQGEGYTF

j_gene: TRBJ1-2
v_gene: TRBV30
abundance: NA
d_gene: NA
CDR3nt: TGTGCCTGGAGTGTACAGGCCGGGTTTAGCTACACCTTC
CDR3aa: CAWSVQAGFSYTF

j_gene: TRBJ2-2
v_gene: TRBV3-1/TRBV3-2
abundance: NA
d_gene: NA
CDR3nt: TGTGCCAGCAGCCAAGGCGGAGCCGGTTCCACCGGGGAGCTGTTTTTT
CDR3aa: CASSQGGAGSTGELFF

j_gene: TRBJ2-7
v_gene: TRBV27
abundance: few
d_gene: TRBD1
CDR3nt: TGTGCCAGCAGGCCGACAGGGGGCCCCTACGAGCAGTACTTC
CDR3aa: CASRPTGGPYEQYF

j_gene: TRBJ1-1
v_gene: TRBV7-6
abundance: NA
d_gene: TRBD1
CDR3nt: TGTGCCAGCAGCCGGACAGGGGATGGGTACACTGAAGCTTTCTTT
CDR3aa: CASSRTGDGYTEAFF

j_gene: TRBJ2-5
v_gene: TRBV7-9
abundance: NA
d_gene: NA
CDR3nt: TGTGCCAGCAGCTCTCCAGGGGGGCAAGAGACCCAGTACTTC
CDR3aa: CASSSPGGQETQYF

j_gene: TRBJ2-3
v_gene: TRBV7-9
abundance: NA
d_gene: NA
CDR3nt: TGTGCCAGCAGCTTACCAACTGGTTCGGGCACAGATACGCAGTATTTT
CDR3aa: CASSLPTGSGTDTQYF

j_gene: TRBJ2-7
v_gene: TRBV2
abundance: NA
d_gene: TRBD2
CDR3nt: TGTGCCAGCAGAGCGGGACTAGGCCTCTACGAGCAGTACTTC
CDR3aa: CASRAGLGLYEQYF

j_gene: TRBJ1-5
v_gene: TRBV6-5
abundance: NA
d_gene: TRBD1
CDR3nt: TGTGCCAGCAGCCCCGGGACAGGGTATCAGCCCCAGCATTTT
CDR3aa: CASSPGTGYQPQHF

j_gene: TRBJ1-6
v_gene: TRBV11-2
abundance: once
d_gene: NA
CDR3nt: TGTGCCAGCAGCGAAAATCCGGGAACCAGAGAACCCCTCCACTTT
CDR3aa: CASSENPGTREPLHF

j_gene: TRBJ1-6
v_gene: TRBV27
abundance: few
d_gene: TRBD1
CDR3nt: TGTGCCAGCAGTTTAAGCCCTACAGGGGGCCATAATTCACCCCTCCACTTT
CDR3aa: CASSLSPTGGHNSPLHF

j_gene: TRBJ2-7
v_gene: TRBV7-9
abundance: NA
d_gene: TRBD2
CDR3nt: TGTGCCAGCAGCTTGGGGGGACTAGTGTACGAGCAGTACTTC
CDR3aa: CASSLGGLVYEQYF

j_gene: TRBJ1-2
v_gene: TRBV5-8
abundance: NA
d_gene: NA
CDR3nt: TGTGCCAGCAGCTTGGAATGGGGCAGCTATGGCTACACCTTC
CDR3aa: CASSLEWGSYGYTF

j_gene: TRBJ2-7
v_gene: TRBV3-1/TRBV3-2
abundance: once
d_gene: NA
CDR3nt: TGTGCCAGCAGCAGCTTGTACGAGCAGTACTTC
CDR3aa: CASSSLYEQYF

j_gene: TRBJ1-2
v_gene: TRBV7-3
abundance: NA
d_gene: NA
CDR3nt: TGTGCCAGCAGCTTAACCCGGTCAGGGGCTGGCTACACCTTC
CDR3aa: CASSLTRSGAGYTF

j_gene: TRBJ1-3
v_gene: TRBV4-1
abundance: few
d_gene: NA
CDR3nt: TGCGCCAGCAGCCTCGTTAGCTCTGGAAACACCATATATTTT
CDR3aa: CASSLVSSGNTIYF

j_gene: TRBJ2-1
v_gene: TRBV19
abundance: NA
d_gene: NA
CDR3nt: TGTGCCAGTACCAACAACCCCCGGGATGAGCAGTTCTTC
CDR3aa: CASTNNPRDEQFF

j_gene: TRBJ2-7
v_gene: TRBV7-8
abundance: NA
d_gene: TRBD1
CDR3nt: TGTGCCAGCAGCTTAGAGGGGGCGCACTACGAGCAGTACTTC
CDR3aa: CASSLEGAHYEQYF

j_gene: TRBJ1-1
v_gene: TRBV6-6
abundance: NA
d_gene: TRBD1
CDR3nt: TGTGCCAGCAGTTACTCCAGACAGGGGCGGACTGAAGCTTTCTTT
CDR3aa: CASSYSRQGRTEAFF

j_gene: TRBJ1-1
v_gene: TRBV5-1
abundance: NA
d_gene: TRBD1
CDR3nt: TGCGCCAGCAGCTTGGACGGGACAGGGGGATACACTGAAGCTTTCTTT
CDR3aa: CASSLDGTGGYTEAFF

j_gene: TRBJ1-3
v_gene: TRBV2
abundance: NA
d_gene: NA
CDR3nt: TGTGCCAGCAGTGAAAGGGGATCTGGAAACACCATATATTTT
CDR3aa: CASSERGSGNTIYF

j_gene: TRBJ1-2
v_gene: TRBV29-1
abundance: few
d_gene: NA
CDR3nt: TGCAGCGTTGAAGGACAAGGCCGCTATGGCTACACCTTC
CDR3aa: CSVEGQGRYGYTF

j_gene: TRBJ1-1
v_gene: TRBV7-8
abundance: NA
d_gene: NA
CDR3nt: TGTGCCAGCAGCCACAGATCCGAAGCTTTCTTT
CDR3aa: CASSHRSEAFF

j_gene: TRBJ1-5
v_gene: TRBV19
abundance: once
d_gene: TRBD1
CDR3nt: TGTGCCAGTAGTACCGGGACAGGAGGGGGTCGGGGCAATCAGCCCCAGCATTTT
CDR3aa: CASSTGTGGGRGNQPQHF

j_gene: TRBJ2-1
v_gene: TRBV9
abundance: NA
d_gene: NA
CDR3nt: TGTGCCAGCAGCGTATCCACTCCAGGGGAGAGCTCCTACAATGAGCAGTTCTTC
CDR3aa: CASSVSTPGESSYNEQFF

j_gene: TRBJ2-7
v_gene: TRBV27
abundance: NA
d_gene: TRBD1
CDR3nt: TGTGCCAGCAGTTTAAGGGGGAGGACAGGGGTCTACGAGCAGTACTTC
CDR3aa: CASSLRGRTGVYEQYF

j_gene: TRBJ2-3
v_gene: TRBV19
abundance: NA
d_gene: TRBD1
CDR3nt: TGTGCAACCACCCGACAGGGGTCCACAGATACGCAGTATTTT
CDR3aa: CATTRQGSTDTQYF

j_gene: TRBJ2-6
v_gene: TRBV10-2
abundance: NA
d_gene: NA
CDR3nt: TGCGCCAGCAGCTCCCCCCCAGGAACCCACTCTGGGGCCAACGTCCTGACTTTC
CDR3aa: CASSSPPGTHSGANVLTF

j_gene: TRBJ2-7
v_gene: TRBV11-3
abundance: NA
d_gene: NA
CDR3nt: TGTGCCAGCAGCTTATCACGAAATAGCGGTGAGACCAACTACGAGCAGTACTTC
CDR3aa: CASSLSRNSGETNYEQYF

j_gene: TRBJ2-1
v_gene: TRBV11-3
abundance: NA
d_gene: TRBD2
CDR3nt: TGTGCCAGCAGCCCGCGGACTAGTTCCAATGAGCAGTTCTTC
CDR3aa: CASSPRTSSNEQFF

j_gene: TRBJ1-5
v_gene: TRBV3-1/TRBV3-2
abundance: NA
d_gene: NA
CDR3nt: TGTGCCAGCAGCCTTAATGTCAATCAGCCCCAGCATTTT
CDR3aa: CASSLNVNQPQHF

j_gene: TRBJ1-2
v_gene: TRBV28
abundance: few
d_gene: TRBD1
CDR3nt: TGTGCCAGCAGTTTTTCCGGGACAGGCCGCTATGGCTACACCTTC
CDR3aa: CASSFSGTGRYGYTF